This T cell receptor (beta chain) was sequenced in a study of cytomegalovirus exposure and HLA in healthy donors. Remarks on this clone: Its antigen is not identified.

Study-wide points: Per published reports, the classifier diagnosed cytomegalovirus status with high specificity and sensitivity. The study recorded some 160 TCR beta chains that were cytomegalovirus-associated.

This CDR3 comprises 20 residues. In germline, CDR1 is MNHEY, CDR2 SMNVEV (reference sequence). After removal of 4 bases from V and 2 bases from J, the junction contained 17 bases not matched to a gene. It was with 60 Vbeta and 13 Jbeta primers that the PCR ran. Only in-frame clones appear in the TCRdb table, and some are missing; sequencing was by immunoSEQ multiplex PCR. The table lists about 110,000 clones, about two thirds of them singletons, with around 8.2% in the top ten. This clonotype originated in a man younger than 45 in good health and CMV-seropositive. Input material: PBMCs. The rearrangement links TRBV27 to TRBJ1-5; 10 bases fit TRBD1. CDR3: CASSSLRPGQGLSGNQPQHF. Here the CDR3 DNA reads TGTGCCAGCAGTTCCCTACGCCCGGGACAGGGGCTCAGCGGCAATCAGCCCCAGCATTTT.